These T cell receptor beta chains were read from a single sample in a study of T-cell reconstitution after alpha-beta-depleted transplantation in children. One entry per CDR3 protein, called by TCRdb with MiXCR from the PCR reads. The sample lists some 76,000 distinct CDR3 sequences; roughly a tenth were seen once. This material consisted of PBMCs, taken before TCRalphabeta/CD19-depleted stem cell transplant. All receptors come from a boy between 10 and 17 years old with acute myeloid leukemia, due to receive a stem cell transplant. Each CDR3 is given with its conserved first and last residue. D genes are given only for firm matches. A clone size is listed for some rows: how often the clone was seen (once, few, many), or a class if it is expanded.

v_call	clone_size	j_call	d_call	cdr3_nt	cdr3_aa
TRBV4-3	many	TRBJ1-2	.	TGCGCCAGCAGCCAGGGACCAGCAGGGATCTATGGCTACACCTTC	CASSQGPAGIYGYTF
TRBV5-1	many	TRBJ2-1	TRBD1	TGCGCCAGCAGCTTCGACAGGGACCCCTACAATGAGCAGTTCTTC	CASSFDRDPYNEQFF
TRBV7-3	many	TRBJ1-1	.	TGTGCCAGCAGCTTCGGATTAACTGAAGCTTTCTTT	CASSFGLTEAFF
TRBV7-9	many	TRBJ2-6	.	TGTGCCAGCAGCTTAGTCGACGAATCTGGGGCCAACGTCCTGACTTTC	CASSLVDESGANVLTF
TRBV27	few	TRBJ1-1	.	TGTGCCAGCAGTTTATCCCTTCTGACGGAAAGGAGCATGAACACTGAAGCTTTCTTT	CASSLSLLTERSMNTEAFF
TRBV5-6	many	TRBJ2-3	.	TGTGCCAGCAGCTCCCCCCGTGGAGGTACAGATACGCAGTATTTT	CASSSPRGGTDTQYF
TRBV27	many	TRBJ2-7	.	TGTGCCGCAGCACGTGGGGAGACCTACGAGCAGTACTTC	CAAARGETYEQYF
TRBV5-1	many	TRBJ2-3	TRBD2	TGCGCCACCAGAAGCGGGAACACAGATACGCAGTATTTT	CATRSGNTDTQYF
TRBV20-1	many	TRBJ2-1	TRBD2	TGCAGTGCTCAGCTACTAGCGGGGGCCAACAATGAGCAGTTCTTC	CSAQLLAGANNEQFF
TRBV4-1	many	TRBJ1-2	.	TGCGCCAGCAGCCAAACGGGGACGGCGTATGGCTACACCTTC	CASSQTGTAYGYTF
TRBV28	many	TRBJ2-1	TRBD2	TGTGCCAGCAGGGGGACTAGCGGGAGGGCCTACAATGAGCAGTTCTTC	CASRGTSGRAYNEQFF
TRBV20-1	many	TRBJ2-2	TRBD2	TGCAGTGCTAGAGATTTAGGTGGCGGGAGCGGCGCCGGGGAGCTGTTTTTT	CSARDLGGGSGAGELFF
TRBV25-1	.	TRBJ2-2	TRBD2	TGTGCCAGCAGTGGACGAGCGGGAGGGAGGACCGGGGAGCTGTTTTTT	CASSGRAGGRTGELFF
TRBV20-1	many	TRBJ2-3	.	TGCAGTGCTAGAGGTGGGGAAACCGCCAGCACAGATACGCAGTATTTT	CSARGGETASTDTQYF
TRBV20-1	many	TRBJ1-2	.	TGCAGTGCTCTCGACAGGAAATATGGCTACACCTTC	CSALDRKYGYTF
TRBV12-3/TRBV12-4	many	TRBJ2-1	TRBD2	TGTGCCAGCAGTTCCAGTCCGGGACTAGCGGACGATGAGCAGTTCTTC	CASSSSPGLADDEQFF
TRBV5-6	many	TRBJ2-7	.	TGTGCCAGCTCGAGGGTCTGGGGGGAGCAGTACTTC	CASSRVWGEQYF
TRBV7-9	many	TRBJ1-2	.	TGTGCCAGCAGCACACAGGTTAACTATGGCTACACCTTC	CASSTQVNYGYTF
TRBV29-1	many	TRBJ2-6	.	TGCAGCGTTGGGGACTCTGGGGCCAACGTCCTGACTTTC	CSVGDSGANVLTF
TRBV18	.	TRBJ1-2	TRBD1	TGTGCCAGCTCACCAGTACAGGGGCATGGCTACACCTTC	CASSPVQGHGYTF
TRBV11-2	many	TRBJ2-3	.	TGTGCCAGCAGCTTAGTTGGGACTCATACGCAGTATTTT	CASSLVGTHTQYF
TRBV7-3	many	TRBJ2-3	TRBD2	TGTGCCAGCAGCGTAACCGGGACTAGCGGGAGGGCCGAGCGGGATACGCAGTATTTT	CASSVTGTSGRAERDTQYF
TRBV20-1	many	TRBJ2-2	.	TGCAGTGCTAGTCATTCGGGCGTTAACACCGGGGAGCTGTTTTTT	CSASHSGVNTGELFF
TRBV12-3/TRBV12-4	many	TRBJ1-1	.	TGTGCCATCACGGGCGGAGGCTTGGACACTGAAGCTTTCTTT	CAITGGGLDTEAFF
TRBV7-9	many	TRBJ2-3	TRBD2	TGTGCCAGCAGCCCGAGCGGGGGGGCAGCAGATACGCAGTATTTT	CASSPSGGAADTQYF
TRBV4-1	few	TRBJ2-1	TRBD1	TGCGCCAGCAGCCTCCACTACGGGACAGGGTTTTTCTATGAGCAGTTCTTC	CASSLHYGTGFFYEQFF
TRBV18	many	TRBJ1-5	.	TGTGCCAGCTCACCACCGAATCAGCCCCAGCATTTT	CASSPPNQPQHF
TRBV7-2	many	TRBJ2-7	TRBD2	TGTGCCAGCAGGTCCGGGACTAGCGGCTCCTACGAGCAGTACTTC	CASRSGTSGSYEQYF
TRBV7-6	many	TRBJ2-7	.	TGTGCCAGCAGCCCCGGACGAGCGATCGAGCAGTACTTC	CASSPGRAIEQYF
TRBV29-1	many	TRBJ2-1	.	TGCAGCGTTGAGGCTTCAGGGGTCGCAGGGCAGGATGAGCAGTTCTTC	CSVEASGVAGQDEQFF
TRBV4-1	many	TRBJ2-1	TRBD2	TGCGCCAGCAGCCAAGATCCCCCAGACCGGCTAGCGGGGGGGCCGAATGAGCAGTTCTTC	CASSQDPPDRLAGGPNEQFF
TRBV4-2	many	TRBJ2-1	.	TGTGCCAGCAGCCAAGCGTACAATGAGCAGTTCTTC	CASSQAYNEQFF
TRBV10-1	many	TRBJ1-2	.	TGCGTACCTGGGAGGCCAACGGGAACCTTC	CVPGRPTGTF
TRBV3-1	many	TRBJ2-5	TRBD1	TGTGCCAGCAGCCCCACTTACAGGGGCGAGACCCAGTACTTC	CASSPTYRGETQYF
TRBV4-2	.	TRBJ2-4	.	TGTGCCAGCAGCCAAGTAAGGATGGGAGCCAAAAACATTCAGTACTTC	CASSQVRMGAKNIQYF
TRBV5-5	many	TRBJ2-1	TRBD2	TGTGCCAGCAGCTTGGAAGGACTAGGTGGAGGGCCGTTCTTC	CASSLEGLGGGPFF
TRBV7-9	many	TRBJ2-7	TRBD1	TGTGCCAGCAGCTTTATTGCGGGACAGGGGTCCGAGCAGTACTTC	CASSFIAGQGSEQYF
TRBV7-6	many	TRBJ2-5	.	TGTGCCAGCAGCCTCGGGACCCAAGGAAGGCCCCAAGAGACCCAGTACTTC	CASSLGTQGRPQETQYF
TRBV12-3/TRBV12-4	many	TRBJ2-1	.	TGTGCCAGCAGTTCCGGGACACCTAACAATGAGCAGTTCTTC	CASSSGTPNNEQFF
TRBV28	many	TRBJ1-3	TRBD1	TGTGCCAGCAGTCGGACAGGCCCCACCATATATTTT	CASSRTGPTIYF
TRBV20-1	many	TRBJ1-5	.	TGCAGTGCTAGAGATACCGGGGGCCGTAGCAATCAGCCCCAGCATTTT	CSARDTGGRSNQPQHF
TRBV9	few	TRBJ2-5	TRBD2	TGTGCCAGCTCCATGGGCGGGAGTATACAAGAGACCCAGTACTTC	CASSMGGSIQETQYF
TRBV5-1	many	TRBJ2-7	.	TGCGCCAGCAGCTTCCGGGAGACCTCCTACGAGCAGTACTTC	CASSFRETSYEQYF
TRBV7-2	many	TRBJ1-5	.	TGTGCCAGCAGCCCGTTACTACAGGGCAATCAGCCCCAGCATTTT	CASSPLLQGNQPQHF
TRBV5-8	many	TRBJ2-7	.	TGTGCCAGCAGCTTGGGGGGGGGCCAGGGGGCCTACGAGCAGTACTTC	CASSLGGGQGAYEQYF
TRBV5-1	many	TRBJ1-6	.	TGCGCCAGCAGCTACAATATAGGGACCCTACATAATTCACCCCTCCACTTT	CASSYNIGTLHNSPLHF
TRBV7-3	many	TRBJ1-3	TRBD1	TGTGCCAGCAGCTTAACGGGACAGACCTCTGGAAACACCATATATTTT	CASSLTGQTSGNTIYF
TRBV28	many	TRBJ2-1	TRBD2	TGTGCCAGCAGCCTCTGGACTAGCGGGAGGAATGAGCAGTTCTTC	CASSLWTSGRNEQFF
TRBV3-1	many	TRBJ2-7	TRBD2	TGTGCCAGCAGCCGAAGCGGGAGTTGGAACGAGCAGTACTTC	CASSRSGSWNEQYF
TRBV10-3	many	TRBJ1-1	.	TGTGCCATCAGTGAGCGGGGGCGAGGTACTGAAGCTTTCTTT	CAISERGRGTEAFF
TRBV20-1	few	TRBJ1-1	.	TGCAGTGCTCCCGATTTATTACGGGACCTAAACACTGAAGCTTTCTTT	CSAPDLLRDLNTEAFF
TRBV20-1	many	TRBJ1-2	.	TGCAGTGCCGAGGAAGGGGCGTCCTATGGCTACACCTTC	CSAEEGASYGYTF
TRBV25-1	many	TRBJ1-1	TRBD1	TGTGCCAGCAGACCCTACAGGGGTGACACTGAAGCTTTCTTT	CASRPYRGDTEAFF
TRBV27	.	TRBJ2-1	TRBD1	TGTGCCAGCAGTATCCGGGACAGGGGTTACAATGAGCAGTTCTTC	CASSIRDRGYNEQFF